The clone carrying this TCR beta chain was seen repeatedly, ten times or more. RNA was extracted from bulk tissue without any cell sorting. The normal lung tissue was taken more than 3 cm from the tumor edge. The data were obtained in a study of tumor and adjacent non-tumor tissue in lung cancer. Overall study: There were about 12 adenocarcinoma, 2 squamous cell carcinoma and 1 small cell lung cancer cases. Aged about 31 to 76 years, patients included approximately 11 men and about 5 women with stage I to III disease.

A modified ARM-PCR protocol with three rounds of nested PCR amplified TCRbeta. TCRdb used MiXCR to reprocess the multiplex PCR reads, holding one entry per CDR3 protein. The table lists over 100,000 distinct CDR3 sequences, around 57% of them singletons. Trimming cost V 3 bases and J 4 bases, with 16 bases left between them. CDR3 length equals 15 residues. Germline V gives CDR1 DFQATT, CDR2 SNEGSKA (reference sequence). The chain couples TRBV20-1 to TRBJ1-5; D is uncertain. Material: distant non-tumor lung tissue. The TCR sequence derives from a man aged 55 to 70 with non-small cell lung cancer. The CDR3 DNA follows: TGCAGTGCTAGTATGGACCTAGGTGGAAATCAGCCCCAGCATTTT. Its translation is CSASMDLGGNQPQHF.